The clone carrying this TCR beta chain was picked up many times. Its antigen is not known. Germline V gives CDR1 MDHEN, CDR2 SYDVKM. The CDR3 has 15 residues. J lost 6 bases, V lost 5 bases, and 8 bases had no gene match. RNA transcripts were the template, and TCR beta CDR3 regions were amplified from them. HTBI primers served in a first-round RT-PCR, which a second-round multiplex PCR followed. From the multiplex PCR reads, TCRdb called clonotypes with MiXCR, one entry per CDR3 protein. The data show under 800,000 distinct CDR3 sequences, 22% seen once. This record comes from a study of Graves' ophthalmopathy and Graves' hyperthyroidism. Study-wide background: The authors collected peripheral blood at initial diagnosis, before any treatment. Study-level results: Built on 13 signatures, a model told ophthalmopathy apart from stable hyperthyroidism with about 91% sensitivity and less than 82% specificity. The model predicted ophthalmopathy progression with 65% to 71% sensitivity and 72% to 85% specificity.

The chain carries TRBV28 and TRBJ1-5, with TRBD1 identical over 9 bases. This clonotype was obtained from a woman between 18 and 29 years old with stable Graves' hyperthyroidism. Some clones in this sample may be carry-over from other donors' samples. Sequenced: peripheral blood. CDR3 protein: CASSEGQGYTQPQHF. CDR3 in DNA: TGTGCCAGCAGTGAGGGACAGGGTTATACTCAGCCCCAGCATTTT. Supplemented by reference TRBV28 and TRBJ1-5, the full variable domain reads DVKVTQSSRYLVKRTGEKVFLECVQDMDHENMFWYRQDPGLGLRLIYFSYDVKMKEKGDIPEGYSVSREKKERFSLILESASTNQTSMYLCASSEGQGYTQPQHFGDGTRLSIL.